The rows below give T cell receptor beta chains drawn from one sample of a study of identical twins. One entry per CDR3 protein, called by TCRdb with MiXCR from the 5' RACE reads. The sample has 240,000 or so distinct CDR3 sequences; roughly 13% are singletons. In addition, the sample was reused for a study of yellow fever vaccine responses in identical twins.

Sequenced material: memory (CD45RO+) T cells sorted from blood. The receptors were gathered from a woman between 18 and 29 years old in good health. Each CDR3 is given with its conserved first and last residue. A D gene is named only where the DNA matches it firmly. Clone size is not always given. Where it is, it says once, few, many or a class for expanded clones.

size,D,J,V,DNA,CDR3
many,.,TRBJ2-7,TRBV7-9,TGTGCCAGCAGCCAAGGGACGGTGTTCTACGAGCAGTACTTC,CASSQGTVFYEQYF
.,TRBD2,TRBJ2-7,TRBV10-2,TGCGCCAGCAGTTTAGCGGGACTCTTTTACGAGCAGTACTTC,CASSLAGLFYEQYF
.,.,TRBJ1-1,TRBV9,TGTGCCAGCAGCGTAGCGGGGACGAACACTGAAGCTTTCTTT,CASSVAGTNTEAFF
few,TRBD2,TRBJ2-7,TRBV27,TGTGCCAGCAGCTTCCTTGTCGGGGGGAGGTTTGACGAGCAGTACTTC,CASSFLVGGRFDEQYF
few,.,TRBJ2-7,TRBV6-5,TGTGCCAGCAGTTACTCTTTGCGTCGGAAAGGAAGCTCCTACGAGCAGTACTTC,CASSYSLRRKGSSYEQYF
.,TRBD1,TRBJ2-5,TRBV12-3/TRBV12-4,TGTGCCAGCAGTTTAAAAGGGGGCAAAGAGACCCAGTACTTC,CASSLKGGKETQYF
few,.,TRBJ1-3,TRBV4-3,TGCGCCAGCAGCCAAGATAGTGGGGGAATCGGAAACACCATATATTTT,CASSQDSGGIGNTIYF
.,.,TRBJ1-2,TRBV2,TGTGCCAGCAGTTCTACAGGGTTCTATGGCTACACCTTC,CASSSTGFYGYTF
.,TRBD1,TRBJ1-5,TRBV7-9,TGTGCCAGCAGCTCCCAGGGGGCAGGTCAGCCCCAGCATTTT,CASSSQGAGQPQHF
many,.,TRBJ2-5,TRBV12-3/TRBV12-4,TGTGCCAGCATGCAGTGGGAAGAGACCCAGTACTTC,CASMQWEETQYF
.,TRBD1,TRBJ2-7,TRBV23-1,TGCGCCAGCAGTCAAAGGACAGGGAAGATTCCGGTGGAAGAGCAGTACTTC,CASSQRTGKIPVEEQYF
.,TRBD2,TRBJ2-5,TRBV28,TGTGCCAGCAGTTTAACGGGAGGGTACCAAGAGACCCAGTACTTC,CASSLTGGYQETQYF
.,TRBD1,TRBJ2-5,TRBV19,TGTGCCAGCAAATCCGACAGGGCGGAAGAGACCCAGTACTTC,CASKSDRAEETQYF
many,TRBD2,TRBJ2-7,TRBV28,TGTGCCAGCAGTTTCTCCGGACTAGTCGCCTACGAGCAGTACTTC,CASSFSGLVAYEQYF
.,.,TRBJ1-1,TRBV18,TGTGCCAGCTCACCCAGGCAGGGTGATCAAGCTTTCTTT,CASSPRQGDQAFF
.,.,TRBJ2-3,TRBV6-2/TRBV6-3,TGTGCCAGCGGCCAAATCACAGATACGCAGTATTTT,CASGQITDTQYF
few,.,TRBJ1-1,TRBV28,TGTGCCAGCAGAACCACAGGGAACACTGAAGCTTTCTTT,CASRTTGNTEAFF
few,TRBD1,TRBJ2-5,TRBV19,TGTGCCAGCCGGCCGACAGGGGAAGATTCAGAGACCCAGTACTTC,CASRPTGEDSETQYF
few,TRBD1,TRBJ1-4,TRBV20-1,TGCAGTGCTAAACCCTCGACAGGGAGGACCGAAAAACTGTTTTTT,CSAKPSTGRTEKLFF
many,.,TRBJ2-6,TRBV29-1,TGCAGCGCCTACGACCCTGGGGCCAACGTCCTGACTTTC,CSAYDPGANVLTF
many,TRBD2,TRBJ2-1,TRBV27,TGTGCCAGCAGCCCACCCCAAAGACTAGCGGGACGCAATGAGCAGTTCTTC,CASSPPQRLAGRNEQFF
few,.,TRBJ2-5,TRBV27,TGTGCCAGCAGTTTACGGGGGGCCTCAGAGACCCAGTACTTC,CASSLRGASETQYF
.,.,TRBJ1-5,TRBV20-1,TGCAGTGCTGGCGGGACACTTAGCAATCAGCCCCAGCATTTT,CSAGGTLSNQPQHF
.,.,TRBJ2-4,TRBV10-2,TGCGCCAGCAGCCTAGTGGGAGCCAAAAACATTCAGTACTTC,CASSLVGAKNIQYF
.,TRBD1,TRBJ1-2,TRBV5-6,TGTGCCAGCAGCATTTACAGGGGGCGTACTTATGGCTACACCTTC,CASSIYRGRTYGYTF
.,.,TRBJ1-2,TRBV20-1,TGCAGTGCTAGAGATTTCGCAGCAAACTATGGCTACACCTTC,CSARDFAANYGYTF
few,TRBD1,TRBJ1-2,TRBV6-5,TGTGCCAGCAGTTACCCCGGACAGGGAGGGACTGGCTACACCTTC,CASSYPGQGGTGYTF
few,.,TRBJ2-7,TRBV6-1,TGTGCCAGCAGTGCGGGTGGACAGTCCTACGAGCAGTACTTC,CASSAGGQSYEQYF
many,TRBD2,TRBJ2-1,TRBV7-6,TGTGCCAGCAGCCAGAGGACTAGCGGGGATTACAATGAGCAGTTCTTC,CASSQRTSGDYNEQFF
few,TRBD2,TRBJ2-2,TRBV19,TGTGCCAGTAGTCCGGGGATGGCGGGAGTGTCTGGGGAGCTGTTTTTT,CASSPGMAGVSGELFF
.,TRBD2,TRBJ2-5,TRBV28,TGTGCCAGCAGCCCCACCGGACTAGCGGGAAAAGAGACCCAGTACTTC,CASSPTGLAGKETQYF
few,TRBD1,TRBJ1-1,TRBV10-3,TGTGCCATCAGACCCGGTCAGGGGGTAACTGAAGCTTTCTTT,CAIRPGQGVTEAFF
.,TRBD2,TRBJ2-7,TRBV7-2,TGTGCCAGCAGCTCCCTGGAGGGACTAGCGGTCTACGAGCAGTACTTC,CASSSLEGLAVYEQYF
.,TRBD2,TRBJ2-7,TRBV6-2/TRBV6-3,TGTGCCAGCAGTACTAGCGGGAGGCTCTCCTACGAGCAGTACTTC,CASSTSGRLSYEQYF
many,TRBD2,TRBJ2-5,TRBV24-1,TGTGCCACCAGTCGTAGCGGGCAAGAGACCCAGTACTTC,CATSRSGQETQYF
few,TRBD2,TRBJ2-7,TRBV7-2,TGTGCCAGCAGCTTAGACCTAGCGGGAGGATACGAGCAGTACTTC,CASSLDLAGGYEQYF
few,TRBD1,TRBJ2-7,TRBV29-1,TGCAGCGTTTCGACAGGGGCTAGGGATTTTTACGAGCAGTACTTC,CSVSTGARDFYEQYF
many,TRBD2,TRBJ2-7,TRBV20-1,TGCAGTGCCCTAATGTTGGCTAGCGGGAGGACGGTTCAGTACTTC,CSALMLASGRTVQYF
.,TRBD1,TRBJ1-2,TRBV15,TGTGCCACCAGCAGAGAAGACAGGGGAAATGGCTACACCTTC,CATSREDRGNGYTF
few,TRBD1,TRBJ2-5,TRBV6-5,TGTGCCAGCAGTTCCCGGGACAGGGGAGGAGGGACCCAGTACTTC,CASSSRDRGGGTQYF
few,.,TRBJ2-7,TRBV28,TGTGCCAGCAGTTTATGGAGGTACGAGCAGTACTTC,CASSLWRYEQYF
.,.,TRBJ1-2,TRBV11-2,TGTGCCAGCAGCTTAAGCGATCGGACCCGTTATGGCTACACCTTC,CASSLSDRTRYGYTF
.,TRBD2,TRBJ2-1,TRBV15,TGTGCCACCAGCAGAGCGGGAGGACTTACAAATGAGCAGTTCTTC,CATSRAGGLTNEQFF
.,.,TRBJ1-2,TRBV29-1,TGCAGCGTTGTTGGGGGGGCGGTGGGCTACACCTTC,CSVVGGAVGYTF
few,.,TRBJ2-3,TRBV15,TGTGCCACCAGCAGAGGCGGGGAAACAGATACGCAGTATTTT,CATSRGGETDTQYF
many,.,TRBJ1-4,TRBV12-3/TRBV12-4,TGTGCCAGCAGATCCCAGGGATCTAATGAAAAACTGTTTTTT,CASRSQGSNEKLFF
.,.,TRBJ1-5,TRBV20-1,TGCAGTGCTAGAGATATGAGGACAGCAAACAATCAGCCCCAGCATTTT,CSARDMRTANNQPQHF
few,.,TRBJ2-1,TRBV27,TGTGCCAGCAGCCACAGGGATTCCTACAATGAGCAGTTCTTC,CASSHRDSYNEQFF
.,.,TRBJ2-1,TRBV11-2,TGTGCCAGCAGCTTGGGACACAACAATGAGCAGTTCTTC,CASSLGHNNEQFF
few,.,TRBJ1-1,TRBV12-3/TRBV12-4,TGTGCCAGCAGTCTCCTACGGGACCGGGGGACTGAAGCTTTCTTT,CASSLLRDRGTEAFF
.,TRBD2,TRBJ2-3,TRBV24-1,TGTGCCACCAGTGATTTACTAGCGGGATCAGATACGCAGTATTTT,CATSDLLAGSDTQYF
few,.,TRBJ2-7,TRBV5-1,TGCGCCAGCAGCTTGGGACTATCCTCGGGGTACGAGCAGTACTTC,CASSLGLSSGYEQYF
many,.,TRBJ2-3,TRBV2,TGTGCCAGCAGTGAATCGTCAGATACGCAGTATTTT,CASSESSDTQYF
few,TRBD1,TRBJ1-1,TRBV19,TGTGCCAGTAGTAAAGACAGGGAAAGGGCTGAAGCTTTCTTT,CASSKDRERAEAFF
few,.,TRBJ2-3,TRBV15,TGTGCCACCAGCAGAGATCTGACAGATACGCAGTATTTT,CATSRDLTDTQYF
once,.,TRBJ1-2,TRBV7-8,TGTGCCAGCAGCTTAGTCAGGGGTTATGGCTACACCTTC,CASSLVRGYGYTF
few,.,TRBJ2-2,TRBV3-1,TGTGCCAGCAGCCAAGATTGGGGGGAGCTGTTTTTT,CASSQDWGELFF